This T cell receptor (beta chain) is from a study of sequential checkpoint blockade in melanoma. Study background: Maintenance nivolumab came after either treatment sequence.

The germline V gene encodes CDR1 LNHDA and CDR2 SQIVND (reference sequence). The CDR3 loop spans 16 amino acids. The V segment lost 6 bases and the J segment 4 bases; nucleotides outside the gene matches: 12. TCRdb's table, derived via immunoSEQ multiplex PCR, lists solely in-frame clones and lacks some. The sample comprises fewer than 35,000 clones, approximately 86% of which are singletons, and around a fifth rests with the top ten. Sample treatment: randomized to nivolumab then ipilimumab (arm A) or the reverse (arm B). From thawed PBMCs, live CD3+CD8+ cells negative for CD19 and CD56 were sorted.

This specimen consisted of CD8+ T cells sorted from blood (inferred from file names), obtained from a patient given nivolumab and ipilimumab in sequence. The receptor comes from a human donor with melanoma. The chain carries TRBV19 and TRBJ2-1, with 7 bases fitting TRBD2. In DNA, the CDR3 is TGTGCCAGTAGAAACGACGGTAGCGGGTCTTACAATGAGCAGTTCTTC. Protein sequence: CASRNDGSGSYNEQFF.